Following are 21 T cell receptor beta chains from one sample sequenced in a study of blood T cell repertoires in COVID-19. This table comes from immunoSEQ multiplex PCR, and its TCRdb copy is limited to in-frame clones, with some not included. The sample yields approximately 170,000 clones, around 82% seen once. What was sequenced was peripheral blood. The receptors stem from a man older than 75 with COVID-19, enrolled during active disease.

The chain couples TRBV5-4 to TRBJ1-3, with D unresolved. The CDR3 extends over 17 amino acids. From germline, CDR1 is SGHNT and CDR2 YYREEE (reference sequence). With 3 bases removed from V and 0 bases from J, the gap between germline ends came to 16 bases. CDR3 DNA sequence: TGTGCCAGCAGCTCCTCTAGCGGGTCCTACTCTGGAAACACCATATATTTT. Encoded protein: CASSSSSGSYSGNTIYF.

V and J are TRBV5-1 and TRBJ1-6; 9 bases are a match to TRBD1. This CDR3 has 14 residues. Germline CDR1 SGHRS, CDR2 YFSETQ. The V and J ends lost 4 bases and 10 bases, in that order; junction bases with no gene match: 6. CDR3 loop: CASSAGQGRSPLHF. In nucleotides, the CDR3 is TGCGCCAGCAGCGCGGGACAGGGTCGGTCACCCCTCCACTTT. The complete variable domain, with remaining parts taken from reference TRBV5-1 and TRBJ1-6, reads KAGVTQTPRYLIKTRGQQVTLSCSPISGHRSVSWYQQTPGQGLQFLFEYFSETQRNKGNFPGRFSGRQFSNSRSEMNVSTLELGDSALYLCASSAGQGRSPLHFGNGTRLTVT.

This clone was seen a few times. The chain links TRBV7-6 to TRBJ1-6; TRBD1 is a possible D gene (6 bases). The CDR3 spans 15 residues. Trimming left V 2 bases short and J 7 bases short, with 12 bases between. Germline lookup yields CDR1 SGHVS and CDR2 FNYEAQ. CDR3 nucleotides: TGTGCCAGCAGCTTATTGAGTACAGGGAATTCACCCCTCCACTTT. As protein: CASSLLSTGNSPLHF.

The rearrangement links TRBV6-2 or TRBV6-3 to TRBJ1-2; 7 bases agree with TRBD1. Germline CDR1 MNHEY, CDR2 SVGEGT. This CDR3 comprises 13 residues. V dropped 4 bases and J dropped 4; count of bases not matched to a gene: 3. The CDR3 DNA reads TGTGCCAGCAGTTCCGGGACAGTCTATGGCTACACCTTC. This sequence encodes CASSSGTVYGYTF.

This rearrangement joins TRBV7-8 to TRBJ2-1, with TRBD2 matching over 8 bases. Germline V gene sequence: CDR1 SGHVS, CDR2 FQNEAQ. The CDR3 spans 14 residues. V lost 3 bases to trimming and J lost 3 bases; unmatched junction nucleotides: 1. The CDR3 sequence: CASSFTSGYNEQFF. The CDR3, as DNA: TGTGCCAGCAGCTTTACTAGCGGCTACAATGAGCAGTTCTTC.

The chain carries TRBV21-1 and TRBJ1-5. TRBV21-1 is a known pseudogene. The CDR3 loop spans 15 amino acids. As DNA, the CDR3 is TGTGCCAGCAGCAAAGATCACCGAGACAATCAGCCCCAGCATTTT. Translated: CASSKDHRDNQPQHF.

J is TRBJ2-2 and V is TRBV4-1; 9 nucleotides align to TRBD1. V dropped 2 bases and J dropped 5; count of bases not matched to a gene: 3. Germline CDR1 is MGHRA and CDR2 is YSYEKL. The CDR3 is 15 residues long. In DNA, the CDR3 is TGCGCCAGCAGCCAAAGACAGGGGGGGACCGGGGAGCTGTTTTTT. Its translation: CASSQRQGGTGELFF.

V and J are TRBV5-4 and TRBJ2-1, with 12 positions matching TRBD2. V dropped 0 bases and J dropped 7; count of bases not matched to a gene: 5. This CDR3 spans 16 amino acids. CDR1 and CDR2 from the germline V gene are SGHNT and YYREEE (reference sequence). CDR3 sequence reads: CASSLVLAGGRNEQFF. The CDR3 bases are TGTGCCAGCAGCTTGGTACTAGCGGGGGGCCGAAATGAGCAGTTCTTC.

The rearrangement links TRBV5-1 to TRBJ2-7; D is possibly TRBD1 (6 bases). Per germline, CDR1 SGHRS and CDR2 YFSETQ. This CDR3 region has 15 residues. Trimming removed 4 bases at V and 0 bases at J, with 14 bases between. The CDR3 is CASSQAGETSYEQYF. Here the CDR3 DNA reads TGCGCCAGCAGCCAGGCAGGGGAGACCTCCTACGAGCAGTACTTC.

The rearrangement joins TRBV10-3 to TRBJ1-3, with unresolved D. V lost 10 bases, J lost 0 bases, and 10 bases lay in between. The germline gives CDR1 ENHRY, CDR2 SYGVKD. This CDR3 contains 13 residues. The CDR3 DNA is TGTGCCACCCGGGAGGGCTCTGGAAACACCATATATTTT. Amino acid sequence: CATREGSGNTIYF.

This clone was counted a few times. The DNA for the CDR3 is TGCGCCAGCAGCTTCAGAGCGGGGGGGAGATTAGGGAGCCATACGCAGTATTTT. Translating gives CASSFRAGGRLGSHTQYF. The chain employs TRBV5-1 and TRBJ2-3, with TRBD2 matching 10 bases. Unmatched junction bases numbered 16, after V lost 2 bases and J lost 7 bases. Looked up from germline, CDR1 is SGHRS and CDR2 is YFSETQ. This CDR3 has 18 residues. The full variable domain, completed using reference TRBV5-1 and TRBJ2-3, is KAGVTQTPRYLIKTRGQQVTLSCSPISGHRSVSWYQQTPGQGLQFLFEYFSETQRNKGNFPGRFSGRQFSNSRSEMNVSTLELGDSALYLCASSFRAGGRLGSHTQYFGPGTRLTVL.

The chain joins TRBV28 to TRBJ1-1; the D gene is possibly TRBD1 (6 bases). Germline V gene data show CDR1 as MDHEN and CDR2 as SYDVKM. Between the trimmed V and J ends, which lost 2 bases and 3 bases, there was a span of 10 bases. This CDR3 is 14 amino acids long. The CDR3 sequence: CASSLRGFYTEAFF. In DNA, the CDR3 is TGTGCCAGCAGTTTAAGGGGGTTTTACACTGAAGCTTTCTTT.

CDR3 protein: CASSLSTGLSTGELFF. CDR3 DNA: TGTGCCAGCAGCTTGTCTACGGGACTGTCGACCGGGGAGCTGTTTTTT. The chain recombines TRBV5-5 with TRBJ2-2, with D perhaps matching TRBD2 (6 bases). V lost 1 base to trimming and J lost 5 bases, with 15 bases between them. Germline lookup yields CDR1 SGHKS and CDR2 YYEKEE (reference sequence). CDR3 length: 16 residues.

This chain uses TRBV3-1 (or the pseudogene TRBV3-2) with TRBJ2-5; 15 bases are a match to TRBD2. Per the germline V gene, CDR1 is LGHDT and CDR2 is YNNKEL (reference sequence). The CDR3 contains 15 residues. V lost 5 bases and J lost 7; bases outside the gene matches: 5. The CDR3 bases are TGTGCCAGCAGCGGGACTAGCGGGGGGTCGGGGACCCAGTACTTC. Translating it yields CASSGTSGGSGTQYF.

The chain combines TRBV7-2 with TRBJ2-3, with 8 bases lining up with TRBD2. The CDR3 is made up of 16 amino acids. V gave up 5 bases and J gave up 2 bases; unmatched junction bases: 9. The germline V gene encodes CDR1 SGHTA and CDR2 FQGNSA. As DNA, the CDR3 is TGTGCCAGCAGCCAGGGCGGGGGGTCGTTCACAGATACGCAGTATTTT. Encoded protein: CASSQGGGSFTDTQYF.

This chain connects TRBV5-1 to TRBJ2-7; 11 positions match TRBD1. The germline V gene encodes CDR1 SGHRS and CDR2 YFSETQ. There are 16 residues in the CDR3. V was clipped by 1 base and J by 2 bases; unmatched bases: 5. The CDR3 DNA is TGCGCCAGCAGCTTGAGGGGACAGGGGGGAACCTACGAGCAGTACTTC. Translated: CASSLRGQGGTYEQYF.

This sequence joins TRBV5-1 and TRBJ1-1, with D perhaps TRBD1 (6 bases). The CDR3 consists of 15 residues. Germline assignment: CDR1 SGHRS and CDR2 YFSETQ. The V gene lost 4 bases and the J gene lost 1 base, with 14 bases spanning the gap. CDR3 nucleotide sequence: TGCGCCAGCAGCGGGCCGGACAGCCAGAACACTGAAGCTTTCTTT. This codes for CASSGPDSQNTEAFF.

V usage is TRBV5-1 and J usage is TRBJ2-7, with a weak D call TRBD2 (6 bases). In germline, CDR1 is SGHRS, CDR2 YFSETQ. Trimming removed 4 bases at V and 3 bases at J, with 14 bases between. The CDR3 runs to 14 residues. The CDR3 loop is CASSRIGGFYEQYF. The DNA of the CDR3 is TGCGCCAGCAGCCGGATCGGGGGATTCTACGAGCAGTACTTC.

CDR3 amino acids: CASSLGGQGNTEAFF. In nucleotides, the CDR3 is TGCGCCAGCAGCTTGGGAGGACAGGGGAACACTGAAGCTTTCTTT. The chain combines TRBV5-1 with TRBJ1-1, with 8 positions matching TRBD1. V was pared by 0 bases and J by 1 base, with 2 bases of the junction left unmatched. This CDR3 has 15 residues. Germline V gene sequence: CDR1 SGHRS, CDR2 YFSETQ. Full variable domain (outside the CDR3, taken from reference TRBV5-1 and TRBJ1-1): KAGVTQTPRYLIKTRGQQVTLSCSPISGHRSVSWYQQTPGQGLQFLFEYFSETQRNKGNFPGRFSGRQFSNSRSEMNVSTLELGDSALYLCASSLGGQGNTEAFFGQGTRLTVV.

V is TRBV4-2 and J is TRBJ1-6, with TRBD1 identical over 9 bases. Germline assignment: CDR1 LGHNA and CDR2 YNFKEQ. This CDR3 spans 15 amino acids. V trimming: 2 bases; J trimming: 7 bases; junction bases outside the gene matches: 3. The DNA for the CDR3 is TGTGCCAGCAGCCAAACGGACAGGGGAAATTCACCCCTCCACTTT. Translation gives CASSQTDRGNSPLHF.

The chain recombines TRBV7-3 with TRBJ1-1; perhaps TRBD1 as D (5 bases). The ends were cut back, 3 bases at V and 2 bases at J, with 7 bases in the middle. Germline CDR1 is SGHTA and CDR2 is FQGTGA. This CDR3 has 13 amino acids. The CDR3 loop reads CASSFQGNTEAFF. The CDR3 nucleotides are TGTGCCAGCAGCTTTCAGGGAAACACTGAAGCTTTCTTT.